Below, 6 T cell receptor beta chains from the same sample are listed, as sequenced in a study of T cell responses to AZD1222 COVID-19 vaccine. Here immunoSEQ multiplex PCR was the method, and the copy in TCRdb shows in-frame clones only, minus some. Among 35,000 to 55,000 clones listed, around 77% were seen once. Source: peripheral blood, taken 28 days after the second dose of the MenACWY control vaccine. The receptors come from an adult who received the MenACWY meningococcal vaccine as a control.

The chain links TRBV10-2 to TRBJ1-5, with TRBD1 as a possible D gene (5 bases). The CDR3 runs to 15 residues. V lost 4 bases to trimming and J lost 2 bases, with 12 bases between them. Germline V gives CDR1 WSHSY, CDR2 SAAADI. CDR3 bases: TGCGCCAGCAGTGTAAAAAGGGGAGGCAATCAGCCCCAGCATTTT. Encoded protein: CASSVKRGGNQPQHF.

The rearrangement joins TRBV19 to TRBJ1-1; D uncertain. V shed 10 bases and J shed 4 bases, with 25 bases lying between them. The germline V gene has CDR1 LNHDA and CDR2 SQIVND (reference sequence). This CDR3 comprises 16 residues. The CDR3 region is CATTRASRIDGTEAFF. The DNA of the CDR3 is TGTGCCACCACTAGAGCGTCACGAATCGATGGCACTGAAGCTTTCTTT.

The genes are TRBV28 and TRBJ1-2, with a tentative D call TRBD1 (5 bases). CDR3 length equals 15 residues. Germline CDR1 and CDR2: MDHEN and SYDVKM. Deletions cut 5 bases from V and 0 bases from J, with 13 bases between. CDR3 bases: TGTGCCAGCAGTACTGACAGTTACACTAACTATGGCTACACCTTC. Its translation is CASSTDSYTNYGYTF.

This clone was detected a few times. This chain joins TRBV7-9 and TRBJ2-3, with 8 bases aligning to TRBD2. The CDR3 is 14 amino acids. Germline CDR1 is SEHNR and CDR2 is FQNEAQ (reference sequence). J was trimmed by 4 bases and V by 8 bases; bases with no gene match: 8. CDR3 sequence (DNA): TGTGCCAGCTCCCGCGCCGGGGGGGCAGATACGCAGTATTTT. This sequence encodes CASSRAGGADTQYF.

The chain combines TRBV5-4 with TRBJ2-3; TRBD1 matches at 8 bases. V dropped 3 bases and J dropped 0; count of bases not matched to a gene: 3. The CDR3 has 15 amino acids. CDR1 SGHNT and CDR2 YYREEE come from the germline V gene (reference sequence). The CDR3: CASSSGQGSTDTQYF. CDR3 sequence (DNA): TGTGCCAGCAGCTCCGGACAGGGCAGCACAGATACGCAGTATTTT. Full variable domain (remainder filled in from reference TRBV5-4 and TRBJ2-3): ETGVTQSPTHLIKTRGQQVTLRCSSQSGHNTVSWYQQALGQGPQFIFQYYREEENGRGNFPPRFSGLQFPNYSSELNVNALELDDSALYLCASSSGQGSTDTQYFGPGTRLTVL.

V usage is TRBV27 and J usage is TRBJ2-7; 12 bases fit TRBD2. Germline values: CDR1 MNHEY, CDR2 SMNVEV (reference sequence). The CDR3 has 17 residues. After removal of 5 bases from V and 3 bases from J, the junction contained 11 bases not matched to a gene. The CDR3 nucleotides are TGTGCCAGCAGTGTACCTGGGACTAGCGGGCGAAACTACGAGCAGTACTTC. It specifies CASSVPGTSGRNYEQYF.